Shown below are 32 T cell receptor beta chains from a single sample sequenced in a study of OX40 agonist ivuxolimab in advanced cancers. Assay: immunoSEQ multiplex PCR; the TCRdb copy retains only in-frame clones and omits some. The sample includes about 20,000 clones, over 80% of them seen just once. The material was CD4+ or CD8+ T cells sorted from blood, obtained in a trial of the OX40 agonist ivuxolimab. The receptor set was obtained from an adult with an advanced solid tumor such as melanoma, head and neck, liver or kidney cancer.

The sample holds one count of this clone. This chain joins TRBV9 and TRBJ2-5; D perhaps matches TRBD2 (7 bases). The CDR3 runs 14 residues. The V gene's germline CDR1 is SGDLS and CDR2 YYNGEE. V was pared by 0 bases and J by 4 bases, with 10 bases between. CDR3 DNA: TGTGCCAGCAGCGTAGAGGGGGAGGGAGAGACCCAGTACTTC. Translating it yields CASSVEGEGETQYF.

This clone appeared a single time. Germline is not matched at one junction end, which may reflect a read error. Other DNA sequences in the sample encode the same CDR3. This chain uses TRBV5-1 with TRBJ2-7; TRBD2 matches at 10 bases. This CDR3 comprises 15 residues. Germline V gene sequence: CDR1 SGHRS, CDR2 YFSETQ. CDR3 sequence: CASRKYGLAEYEQYF. In DNA form, the CDR3 reads TGCGCCAGCAGAAAATACGGACTAGCGGAGTACGAGCAGTACTTT.

The genes are TRBV14 and TRBJ2-7; no clear D gene. The CDR3 loop spans 13 amino acids. The germline V gene encodes CDR1 SGHDN and CDR2 FVKESK. V was trimmed by 3 bases and J by 2 bases, leaving 8 bases between them. In DNA form, the CDR3 reads TGTGCCAGCAGCCACGATGGCACCTACGAGCAGTACTTC. Translating it yields CASSHDGTYEQYF.

J is TRBJ2-3 and V is TRBV14; D perhaps matches TRBD2 (5 bases). V was pared by 1 base and J by 0 bases, with 11 bases between. Germline V CDR1 and CDR2: SGHDN, FVKESK. CDR3 length equals 16 residues. The CDR3 region is CASSQGLAASTDTQYF. The CDR3 DNA sequence: TGTGCCAGCAGCCAAGGTCTAGCCGCTAGCACAGATACGCAGTATTTT.

The rearrangement uses TRBV6-5 and TRBJ2-7; D may be TRBD2 (6 bases). This CDR3 contains 13 residues. Trimming removed 6 bases from V and 7 bases from J, with 16 bases in between. The germline CDR1 and CDR2 sequences are MNHEY and SVGAGI. The CDR3 reads CASSSTGVGEQYF. The CDR3 DNA is TGTGCCAGCAGCTCGACGGGGGTGGGGGAGCAGTACTTC.

This chain uses TRBV30 with TRBJ2-1, with D hard to call. V was clipped by 3 bases and J by 5 bases, with 5 bases between them. Per the germline V gene, CDR1 is GTSNPN and CDR2 is SVGIG (reference sequence). The CDR3 sequence is 11 residues long. DNA for the CDR3: TGTGCCTGGAGGGAGAACAATGAGCAGTTCTTC. It codes for CAWRENNEQFF. The variable domain in full, completed from reference TRBV30 and TRBJ2-1, reads SQTIHQWPATLVQPVGSPLSLECTVEGTSNPNLYWYRQAAGRGLQLLFYSVGIGQISSEVPQNLSASRPQDRQFILSSKKLLLSDSGFYLCAWRENNEQFFGPGTRLTVL.

The chain couples TRBV15 to TRBJ1-2; D call uncertain. Trimming took off 0 bases at V and 0 bases at J, with 5 bases between the two ends. Germline V CDR1 and CDR2: LNHNV, YYDKDF (reference sequence). This CDR3 region has 14 residues. CDR3 bases: TGTGCCACCAGCAGAGATGAAACTAACTATGGCTACACCTTC. Protein sequence: CATSRDETNYGYTF.

CDR3 loop: CASRKPEHQGSPLHF. CDR3 sequence (DNA): TGTGCCAGCAGGAAGCCCGAGCACCAAGGGTCACCCCTCCACTTT. This chain connects TRBV27 to TRBJ1-6; D is ambiguous. Germline V gene sequence: CDR1 MNHEY, CDR2 SMNVEV (reference sequence). The CDR3 is 15 residues long. Trimming pared 6 bases from V and 10 bases from J, leaving 19 bases between.

The chain uses TRBV19 and TRBJ1-5; 7 positions agree with TRBD1. This CDR3 spans 15 amino acids. With 2 bases clipped from V and 4 bases from J, the junction kept 5 bases outside the gene matches. Germline V gene lookup returns CDR1 LNHDA and CDR2 SQIVND (reference sequence). The CDR3 region has the DNA TGTGCCAGTAGTATATGGTCAGGGGGTAATCAGCCCCAGCATTTT. Translating gives CASSIWSGGNQPQHF.

The chain is built from TRBV9 and TRBJ1-1, with 9 bases aligning to TRBD1. Germline trimming cut 3 bases from V and 3 bases from J; bases unmatched to any gene: 9. CDR1 and CDR2 (germline): SGDLS, YYNGEE. CDR3 size: 16 residues. This chain's CDR3 is CASSAPGQGRDTEAFF. In nucleotides, the CDR3 is TGTGCCAGCAGCGCCCCCGGACAGGGGAGGGACACTGAAGCTTTCTTT.

This clone has a single count. The genes are TRBV18 and TRBJ2-4; 8 bases align to TRBD2. Trimming cost V 3 bases and J 9 bases; bases outside gene matches: 10. CDR3 length equals 15 residues. Per the germline V gene, CDR1 is KGHSH and CDR2 is LQKENI. The CDR3 DNA is TGTGCCAGCTCACCCCCGGGCGGGGGGCCCGTCATTCAGTACTTC. It translates to CASSPPGGGPVIQYF. Full variable domain (missing parts from reference TRBV18 and TRBJ2-4): NAGVMQNPRHLVRRRGQEARLRCSPMKGHSHVYWYRQLPEEGLKFMVYLQKENIIDESGMPKERFSAEFPKEGPSILRIQQVVRGDSAAYFCASSPPGGGPVIQYFGAGTRLSVL.

The CDR3 bases are TGCGCCAGCCCCCTATCGGGGACTGGGGCCAACGTCCTGACTTTC. This codes for CASPLSGTGANVLTF. The rearrangement links TRBV23-1 to TRBJ2-6, with D possibly matching TRBD2 (5 bases). TRBV23-1 is flagged as an ORF with uncertain function. This CDR3 spans 15 amino acids. The germline V and J ends were trimmed by 8 bases and 2 bases, with 13 bases remaining between them.

The V and J genes are TRBV4-3 and TRBJ1-1; D is perhaps TRBD1 (5 bases). This CDR3 spans 14 amino acids. Trimming took 3 bases from V and 2 from J, leaving 10 bases between them. Germline lookup yields CDR1 LGHNA and CDR2 YSLEER. The CDR3 loop reads CASSHPQGNTEAFF. The CDR3 coding sequence is TGCGCCAGCAGCCACCCCCAGGGAAACACTGAAGCTTTCTTT.

V and J are TRBV2 and TRBJ2-3; TRBD2 agrees at 8 bases. Losses at the gene ends were 4 bases for V and 5 bases for J; bases not matched to a gene: 5. There are 14 residues in the CDR3. Germline V gene lookup returns CDR1 SNHLY and CDR2 FYNNEI. In nucleotides, the CDR3 is TGTGCCAGCAGTGTTCCGGGACTAGAAGATACGCAGTATTTT. Translating it yields CASSVPGLEDTQYF.

The rearrangement uses TRBV28 and TRBJ2-1, with TRBD2 matching over 14 bases. The CDR3 length is 18 residues. Germline loops: CDR1 MDHEN, CDR2 SYDVKM. With 4 bases clipped from V and 3 bases from J, the junction kept 8 bases outside the gene matches. The CDR3 sequence: CASSSGTSGRGLYNEQFF. The CDR3, as DNA: TGTGCCAGCAGTTCCGGGACTAGCGGGAGAGGGCTCTACAATGAGCAGTTCTTC.

This chain links TRBV11-2 with TRBJ1-5, with 8 bases identical to TRBD1. The J segment lost 2 bases and the V segment lost 5 bases, leaving 5 bases of the junction unmatched. The CDR3 runs to 15 residues. The V gene's germline CDR1 is SGHAT and CDR2 FQNNGV. The CDR3 here is CASSHLTGGNQPQHF. Here the CDR3 DNA reads TGTGCCAGCAGCCATTTGACAGGGGGCAATCAGCCCCAGCATTTT.

The chain is built from TRBV2 and TRBJ2-2, with 10 positions matching TRBD2. This CDR3 contains 14 residues. The trim removed 8 bases at V and 1 base at J, leaving 1 base unmatched. Per the germline V gene, CDR1 is SNHLY and CDR2 is FYNNEI. The CDR3 DNA sequence: TGTGCCAGCCTAGCGGGGGAGAACACCGGGGAGCTGTTTTTT. This codes for CASLAGENTGELFF.

This clone was seen only once. One end of the junction is discordant with germline, which a read error may explain. This sequence joins TRBV5-1 and TRBJ2-2; either TRBD1 or TRBD2 may supply D (5 bases each). Germline CDR1 reads SGHRS; CDR2 reads YFSETQ. The CDR3 is 16 residues long. The CDR3 reads CASSVTVVRAPRGAVF. As DNA, the CDR3 is TGCGCCAGCAGCGTGACCGTAGTCAGGGCTCCTCGGGGAGCTGTTTTT.

This chain links TRBV6-5 with TRBJ2-7, with TRBD2 matching 10 bases. Germline values: CDR1 MNHEY, CDR2 SVGAGI. This CDR3 spans 15 amino acids. V shed 0 bases and J 5 bases; nucleotides not matched to a gene: 4. CDR3 loop: CASSYSASGRDEQYF. The CDR3 DNA sequence: TGTGCCAGCAGTTACTCGGCTAGCGGGAGAGACGAGCAGTACTTC.

This chain joins TRBV19 and TRBJ2-2; possible D gene TRBD2, 6 bases. CDR1 is LNHDA and CDR2 is SQIVND in the germline V gene (reference sequence). V dropped 3 bases and J dropped 11 bases, with 13 bases sitting between them. This CDR3 is built from 13 residues. The CDR3 sequence is CASSIGPGLELFF. For the CDR3, the DNA is TGTGCCAGTAGTATCGGTCCGGGACTCGAGCTGTTTTTT.

This clone was picked up one time. The chain is built from TRBV5-1 and TRBJ1-1, with 9 bases fitting TRBD1. Germline CDR1 SGHRS, CDR2 YFSETQ. V lost 1 base and J lost 5; bases outside the gene matches: 6. The CDR3 spans 15 residues. Written as DNA, the CDR3 is TGCGCCAGCAGCTTGACAGGGGGCAGGGAAACTGAAGCTTTCTTT. Protein: CASSLTGGRETEAFF.

This clone was recorded only once. V and J are TRBV19 and TRBJ1-4, with a tentative D call TRBD1 (6 bases). V was trimmed by 5 bases and J by 3 bases, leaving 19 bases between them. Germline V gene sequence: CDR1 LNHDA, CDR2 SQIVND (reference sequence). The CDR3 totals 17 residues. The CDR3 is CASSLFGQGTPNEKLFF. DNA of the CDR3: TGTGCCAGTAGTTTATTTGGGCAGGGGACGCCTAATGAAAAACTGTTTTTT.

This clone was observed a handful of times. The rearrangement uses TRBV25-1 and TRBJ1-1; D is unresolved. CDR3 size: 15 residues. Germline CDR1 MGHDK, CDR2 SYGVNS. The CDR3: CAAVGGSSMNTEAFF. CDR3 nucleotides: TGTGCAGCAGTGGGCGGAAGCTCCATGAACACTGAAGCTTTCTTT.

The chain employs TRBV2 and TRBJ2-7; TRBD1 matches 10 bases. The germline V gene encodes CDR1 SNHLY and CDR2 FYNNEI. V lost 6 bases and J lost 5; bases outside the gene matches: 7. The CDR3 has 14 amino acids. In DNA, the CDR3 is TGTGCCAGCAGGCTCGGGACAGGGGACCACGAGCAGTACTTC. Amino acids: CASRLGTGDHEQYF.

V and J are TRBV27 and TRBJ2-7; TRBD1 agrees at 7 bases. Trimming took 5 bases from V and 2 from J; bases not matched to a gene: 6. The germline CDR1 and CDR2 sequences are MNHEY and SMNVEV (reference sequence). The CDR3 sequence is 14 residues long. The CDR3 sequence is CASSPTGNPYEQYF. The DNA for the CDR3 is TGTGCCAGCAGTCCGACAGGGAACCCCTACGAGCAGTACTTC.

The rearrangement joins TRBV4-1 to TRBJ2-7, with 12 bases matching TRBD2. V dropped 4 bases and J dropped 4; count of bases not matched to a gene: 11. Germline CDR1 MGHRA, CDR2 YSYEKL. There are 17 residues in the CDR3. CDR3 residues: CASSLTSSGRALYEQYF. The CDR3 DNA follows: TGCGCCAGCAGCCTCACCTCTAGCGGGAGGGCCTTGTACGAGCAGTACTTC.

The V and J genes are TRBV5-5 and TRBJ1-1; TRBD1 matches at 7 bases. Germline V CDR1 and CDR2: SGHKS, YYEKEE (reference sequence). J lost 8 bases, V lost 2 bases, and 12 bases had no gene match. This CDR3 has 15 residues. This CDR3 reads CASSFLGQGEKEAFF. CDR3 sequence (DNA): TGTGCCAGCAGCTTTTTAGGGCAGGGGGAAAAGGAAGCTTTCTTT.

On this clone itself: It differs at one base from a far larger clone, so likely a read error. V usage is TRBV30 and J usage is TRBJ1-6; weak D call: TRBD1 (5 bases). The CDR3 spans 15 residues. Germline CDR1 and CDR2: GTSNPN and SVGIG (reference sequence). CDR3 nucleotides: TGTGTCTGGAGTGTAGGTAGCAGGGCCAATTCACCCCTCCACTTT. This encodes CVWSVGSRANSPLHF.

This clone was seen a few times. The rearrangement joins TRBV6-1 to TRBJ2-2; tentatively, D is TRBD1 (6 bases). Germline V gene data show CDR1 as MNHNS and CDR2 as SASEGT. The V end lost 11 bases, the J end lost 6 bases, and 13 bases lay between the germline ends. The CDR3 runs to 12 residues. Here the CDR3 DNA reads TGTGCCGGGTTTACAGGGTCCGGGGAGCTGTTTTTT. Protein sequence: CAGFTGSGELFF.

The genes are TRBV6-5 and TRBJ1-5; D may be TRBD1 (5 bases). Germline V lookup: CDR1 MNHEY, CDR2 SVGAGI. The germline V and J ends were trimmed by 6 bases and 2 bases, with 14 bases remaining between them. This CDR3 comprises 15 residues. The CDR3, as DNA: TGTGCCAGCAGCTCTGGGGCGGGGGGCAATCAGCCCCAGCATTTT. This codes for CASSSGAGGNQPQHF.

In its sample, this clone was seen once. V is TRBV4-1 and J is TRBJ2-7; D gene uncertain. Deletions cut 1 base from V and 0 bases from J, with 10 bases between. This CDR3 has 15 residues. The germline V gene has CDR1 MGHRA and CDR2 YSYEKL. CDR3 loop: CASSQVSAGSYEQYF. The CDR3 nucleotides are TGCGCCAGCAGCCAAGTCTCTGCCGGCTCCTACGAGCAGTACTTC.

The V and J genes are TRBV29-1 and TRBJ2-1; either TRBD1 or TRBD2 may fit D (5 bases each). V was cut by 6 bases and J by 5 bases, with 14 bases left in between. CDR1 and CDR2 (germline): SQVTM, ANQGSEA. The CDR3 totals 13 residues. The chain's CDR3 is CSVAWGFNNEQFF. DNA for the CDR3: TGCAGCGTAGCATGGGGGTTCAACAATGAGCAGTTCTTC.